What follows is one TCR beta chain and its context. Its specificity is unknown. This entry belongs to a study of T cell responses to AZD1222 COVID-19 vaccine. Turning to the study itself: The analysis combined second doses at about 4 or about 12 weeks.

Trimming pared 0 bases from V and 14 bases from J, leaving 19 bases between. The CDR3 length is 15 residues. Germline CDR1 reads LGHNA; CDR2 reads YNFKEQ. Broader study findings: Per reports, nearly half of all spike-specific TCRs target regions that are unmutated in variants. Most donors were white British, females outnumbered males, and clonal diversity was possibly underestimated. Seropositive AZD1222 recipients at baseline numbered only five or six.

This table comes from immunoSEQ multiplex PCR, and its TCRdb copy is limited to in-frame clones, with some not included. The sample yields 100,000 to 140,000 clones, around 90% seen once. This receptor was identified in an adult in good health. This rearrangement joins TRBV4-2 to TRBJ1-4, with D tentatively TRBD1 (5 bases). This specimen consisted of peripheral blood, obtained on day 0 of AZD1222 vaccination. Here the CDR3 reads CASSQDRGETVKLFF. CDR3 nucleotides: TGTGCCAGCAGCCAAGATAGGGGTGAAACGGTAAAGCTGTTTTTT.